These 32 T cell receptor beta chains were all obtained from the same sample, sequenced in a study of blood T cell repertoires in COVID-19. TCRdb's copy holds only in-frame clones and misses some; the assay was immunoSEQ multiplex PCR. The sample lists over 200,000 clones, around 90% occurring once. What was sequenced was peripheral blood. The receptors were gathered from a human donor in a cohort sampled during active COVID-19.

The count of this clone is one. This chain uses TRBV3-1 (or the pseudogene TRBV3-2) with TRBJ1-2, with a possible D match to TRBD1 (6 bases). Germline CDR1 is LGHDT and CDR2 is YNNKEL (reference sequence). Deletions cut 0 bases from V and 4 bases from J, with 15 bases between. CDR3 size: 16 residues. CDR3 DNA sequence: TGTGCCAGCAGCCAAGAATGGCAAACAGGGCTCTATGGCTACACCTTC. Encoded protein: CASSQEWQTGLYGYTF.

Points on this clone: The same CDR3 arises from other DNA sequences in this sample as well. V and J are TRBV27 and TRBJ2-7; 10 bases align to TRBD2. This CDR3 has 14 residues. V was pared by 6 bases and J by 4 bases, with 6 bases of the junction left unmatched. Per the germline V gene, CDR1 is MNHEY and CDR2 is SMNVEV (reference sequence). The CDR3 is CASSRLAGVYEQYF. CDR3 in DNA: TGTGCCAGCAGCAGACTAGCGGGTGTATACGAGCAGTACTTC.

As regards this clone: In the same sample, other DNA sequences code for this CDR3. The chain links TRBV28 to TRBJ1-1, with D perhaps matching TRBD1 (6 bases). V was clipped by 6 bases and J by 2 bases, with 13 bases between them. From germline, CDR1 is MDHEN and CDR2 SYDVKM. The CDR3 length is 14 residues. CDR3 loop: CASSPTRGNTEAFF. In DNA form, the CDR3 reads TGTGCCAGCAGCCCCACCAGGGGTAACACTGAAGCTTTCTTT.

The genes are TRBV21-1 and TRBJ2-1; TRBD1 reflects the table's D call only, with no check against the DNA. TRBV21-1 has pseudogene status. The CDR3 runs 14 residues. The CDR3 protein is CASRSGVSYNEQFF. CDR3 DNA sequence: TGTGCCAGCAGGTCAGGGGTCTCCTACAATGAGCAGTTCTTC.

Turning to this clone: The same CDR3 arises from other DNA sequences in this sample as well. The genes are TRBV12-3 or TRBV12-4 and TRBJ2-5; D unclear. The CDR3 is 11 residues long. V lost 5 bases, J lost 5 bases, and 6 bases lay in between. CDR3 coding DNA: TGTGCCAGCAGTCTCCGGGAGACCCAGTACTTC. Translating gives CASSLRETQYF.

The chain carries TRBV9 and TRBJ2-7; D is perhaps TRBD2 (6 bases). The CDR3 is 12 amino acids. Germline V gives CDR1 SGDLS, CDR2 YYNGEE. V was trimmed by 0 bases and J by 6 bases, leaving 7 bases between them. The CDR3 sequence: CASSVGRGEQYF. As DNA, the CDR3 is TGTGCCAGCAGCGTAGGGAGGGGCGAGCAGTACTTC.

This CDR3 reads CASSFDRVTEAFF. The CDR3 bases are TGTGCCAGCAGCTTCGACAGGGTGACCGAAGCTTTCTTT. The chain uses TRBV7-9 and TRBJ1-1; 7 bases line up with TRBD1. Trimming cost V 3 bases and J 8 bases; bases outside gene matches: 6. Looked up from germline, CDR1 is SEHNR and CDR2 is FQNEAQ (reference sequence). The CDR3 consists of 13 residues.

This chain uses TRBV18 with TRBJ1-2, with unresolved D. The length of the CDR3 is 14 residues. The germline gives CDR1 KGHSH, CDR2 LQKENI. V lost 3 bases and J 0 bases, leaving 8 bases between the germline ends. The CDR3 spells CASSPDGANYGYTF. As DNA, the CDR3 is TGTGCCAGCTCACCTGACGGAGCTAACTATGGCTACACCTTC. Complete variable domain (other parts from reference TRBV18 and TRBJ1-2): NAGVMQNPRHLVRRRGQEARLRCSPMKGHSHVYWYRQLPEEGLKFMVYLQKENIIDESGMPKERFSAEFPKEGPSILRIQQVVRGDSAAYFCASSPDGANYGYTFGSGTRLTVV.

The chain uses TRBV13 and TRBJ1-2; D gene ambiguous. The CDR3 consists of 17 residues. The V gene's germline CDR1 is PRHDT and CDR2 FYEKMQ (reference sequence). Trimming removed 0 bases at V and 4 bases at J, with 18 bases between. The CDR3 nucleotides are TGTGCCAGCAGCTTAGGCTCCGAGAGCCCTACCCTCTATGGCTACACCTTC. Protein product: CASSLGSESPTLYGYTF.

This chain links TRBV19 with TRBJ1-1; D is unclear. This CDR3 is built from 16 residues. CDR1 LNHDA and CDR2 SQIVND come from the germline V gene (reference sequence). V dropped 6 bases and J dropped 7 bases, with 24 bases sitting between them. DNA of the CDR3: TGTGCCAGTAGGCCCCTGAGCGACCGCCTTATGTTTGAAGCTTTCTTT. This gives the protein CASRPLSDRLMFEAFF.

The CDR3: CASTIGASGKNEQFF. The CDR3, as DNA: TGTGCCAGCACTATTGGGGCTAGCGGAAAAAATGAGCAGTTCTTC. This chain uses TRBV27 with TRBJ2-1, with 7 nucleotides matching TRBD2. V was pared by 7 bases and J by 7 bases, with 13 bases of the junction left unmatched. CDR1 is MNHEY, CDR2 SMNVEV, per germline (reference sequence). The CDR3 spans 15 residues.

The chain employs TRBV5-5 and TRBJ2-7; TRBD2 aligns across 12 bases. Trimming took 4 bases from V and 2 from J; bases not matched to a gene: 4. There are 15 residues in the CDR3. Per germline, CDR1 SGHKS and CDR2 YYEKEE (reference sequence). As DNA, the CDR3 is TGTGCCAGCAGCGCGACTAGCGGGGGCCCCTACGAGCAGTACTTC. The encoded protein is CASSATSGGPYEQYF.

This chain connects TRBV28 to TRBJ1-5; TRBD1 is a possible D gene (6 bases). The V and J ends lost 3 bases and 5 bases respectively, with 11 bases between them. Germline CDR1 is MDHEN and CDR2 is SYDVKM. This CDR3 has 14 residues. The CDR3 loop is CASSLYRVDQPQHF. Here the CDR3 DNA reads TGTGCCAGCAGTTTGTACAGGGTAGATCAGCCCCAGCATTTT.

This chain connects TRBV6-2 or TRBV6-3 to TRBJ1-2, with 9 bases aligning to TRBD1. This CDR3 is 17 amino acids long. Germline V lookup: CDR1 MNHEY, CDR2 SVGEGT. V shed 3 bases, J shed 4 bases, and the junction held 12 bases outside the gene matches. The CDR3 DNA sequence: TGTGCCAGCAGTTATCGAGTCGGACAGGGGAATCGCTATGGCTACACCTTC. Translated, it gives CASSYRVGQGNRYGYTF.

This chain uses TRBV27 with TRBJ2-7; maybe TRBD1 (6 bases). Germline V CDR1 and CDR2: MNHEY, SMNVEV (reference sequence). Between the trimmed V and J ends, which lost 3 bases and 3 bases, there was a span of 15 bases. The CDR3 extends over 15 amino acids. CDR3 bases: TGTGCCAGCAGTTTCCTTGACAGGCCGAACTACGAGCAGTACTTC. Translation: CASSFLDRPNYEQYF.

The chain links TRBV4-3 to TRBJ2-1; perhaps TRBD1 as D (8 bases). CDR3 length equals 16 residues. CDR1 is LGHNA and CDR2 is YSLEER in the germline V gene. Trimming pared 1 base from V and 4 bases from J, leaving 14 bases between. The CDR3 protein is CASSQGAGQAYNEQFF. The CDR3 bases are TGCGCCAGCAGCCAAGGAGCGGGACAGGCTTACAATGAGCAGTTCTTC.

The V gene is TRBV28, the J gene TRBJ1-2; D is perhaps TRBD1 (6 bases). Per the germline V gene, CDR1 is MDHEN and CDR2 is SYDVKM. This CDR3 has 16 amino acids. V lost 4 bases and J lost 5, with 20 bases in between. The CDR3 DNA sequence: TGTGCCAGCAGTTCCCCGGGGACACCCAACTTTTATGGCTACACCTTC. It is translated as CASSSPGTPNFYGYTF.

A single count supports this clone. The genes are TRBV7-2 and TRBJ2-1; no clear D gene. V was pared by 5 bases and J by 9 bases, with 11 bases between. This CDR3 is built from 12 residues. Germline V CDR1 and CDR2: SGHTA, FQGNSA. As DNA, the CDR3 is TGTGCCAGCAGCGACCTAGTAGGTGAGCAGTTCTTC. Amino acids: CASSDLVGEQFF. The entire variable domain, with the rest obtained from reference TRBV7-2 and TRBJ2-1, is as follows: GAGVSQSPSNKVTEKGKDVELRCDPISGHTALYWYRQSLGQGLEFLIYFQGNSAPDKSGLPSDRFSAERTGGSVSTLTIQRTQQEDSAVYLCASSDLVGEQFFGPGTRLTVL.

Comment on this clone: The same CDR3 is also encoded by other DNA sequences in this sample. The chain uses TRBV9 and TRBJ2-5; 10 positions agree with TRBD2. The V segment lost 2 bases and the J segment 8 bases; nucleotides outside the gene matches: 6. Per germline, CDR1 SGDLS and CDR2 YYNGEE. The CDR3 consists of 14 residues. The chain's CDR3 is CASSVSGGAETQYF. CDR3 DNA: TGTGCCAGCAGCGTCAGCGGGGGGGCCGAAACCCAGTACTTC.

This chain uses TRBV3-1 (or the pseudogene TRBV3-2) with TRBJ1-5; possible D gene TRBD1, 5 bases. Germline V CDR1 and CDR2: LGHDT, YNNKEL (reference sequence). CDR3 size: 14 residues. Trimming removed 4 bases at V and 6 bases at J, with 13 bases between. The CDR3 loop is CASSLNQGSQPQHF. The DNA for the CDR3 is TGTGCCAGCAGCCTTAATCAGGGTAGTCAGCCCCAGCATTTT.

In its sample, this clone was seen once. The gene calls are TRBV28 and TRBJ2-1; TRBD2 matches 10 bases. Trimming cost V 7 bases and J 4 bases; bases outside gene matches: 4. The CDR3 is 14 residues long. The germline V gene encodes CDR1 MDHEN and CDR2 SYDVKM. The CDR3 loop reads CASTSGRSYNEQFF. DNA for the CDR3: TGTGCCAGCACTAGCGGGAGAAGTTACAATGAGCAGTTCTTC.

This clone was found once. The CDR3 region has the DNA TGTGCCAGCAGTGATAGACTAGCGGGGGCATCTCAGGATACGCAGTATTTT. Protein product: CASSDRLAGASQDTQYF. V usage is TRBV6-1 and J usage is TRBJ2-3, with 12 bases aligning to TRBD2. The CDR3 runs 17 residues. The V and J ends lost 3 bases and 6 bases, in that order; junction bases with no gene match: 10. The germline V gene encodes CDR1 MNHNS and CDR2 SASEGT.

The chain uses TRBV9 and TRBJ1-2; TRBD1 aligns across 9 bases. This CDR3 has 17 amino acids. Germline loops: CDR1 SGDLS, CDR2 YYNGEE. After removal of 3 bases from V and 6 bases from J, the junction contained 15 bases not matched to a gene. CDR3 in amino acids: CASSALAPGTGIDGYTF. Written as DNA, the CDR3 is TGTGCCAGCAGCGCCCTTGCCCCCGGGACAGGGATCGATGGCTACACCTTC.

The chain links TRBV13 to TRBJ1-2; D may be TRBD1 (5 bases). Trimming pared 2 bases from V and 6 bases from J, leaving 22 bases between. CDR3 length equals 17 residues. Per germline, CDR1 PRHDT and CDR2 FYEKMQ (reference sequence). The CDR3 region is CASSLTPAQTALDGYTF. The DNA for the CDR3 is TGTGCCAGCAGCTTAACCCCAGCCCAGACAGCTCTAGATGGCTACACCTTC.

The CDR3 protein is CASSYSTGKFVGTGELFF. CDR3 DNA: TGTGCCAGCAGTTACTCAACAGGGAAATTCGTAGGGACCGGGGAGCTGTTTTTT. The rearrangement joins TRBV6-2 or TRBV6-3 to TRBJ2-2; the D gene is possibly TRBD1 (6 bases). Trimming removed 0 bases from V and 5 bases from J, with 19 bases in between. The germline V gene has CDR1 MNHEY and CDR2 SVGEGT. The CDR3 sequence is 18 residues long.

As for this clone: At the DNA level, this CDR3 is encoded by other sequences in the same sample as well. DNA of the CDR3: TGCAGTGCGTCACAGGGATACGAGCAGTACTTC. As protein: CSASQGYEQYF. The J gene is TRBJ2-7, the V gene TRBV20-1; TRBD1 might be the D (6 bases). Trimming stripped 6 bases from V and 4 bases from J, with 10 bases between. Germline CDR1 is DFQATT and CDR2 is SNEGSKA (reference sequence). The CDR3 has 11 amino acids.

In nucleotides, the CDR3 is TGTGCCAGCAGTTCCCTCTTACAGGGGTATAGCAATCAGCCCCAGCATTTT. It specifies CASSSLLQGYSNQPQHF. This chain joins TRBV6-2 or TRBV6-3 and TRBJ1-5, with 7 bases that match TRBD1. The junction had 9 bases not matched to a gene; V was cut back by 4 bases and J by 0 bases. Per the germline V gene, CDR1 is MNHEY and CDR2 is SVGEGT. The CDR3 runs to 17 residues.

V and J are TRBV7-2 and TRBJ2-7, with 7 positions matching TRBD1. This CDR3 has 15 residues. Germline CDR1 and CDR2: SGHTA and FQGNSA. J lost 0 bases, V lost 1 base, and 3 bases had no gene match. This chain's CDR3 is CASSLGRGSSYEQYF. CDR3 bases: TGTGCCAGCAGCTTAGGCAGGGGGTCCTCCTACGAGCAGTACTTC. The whole variable domain, filled in from reference TRBV7-2 and TRBJ2-7, reads GAGVSQSPSNKVTEKGKDVELRCDPISGHTALYWYRQSLGQGLEFLIYFQGNSAPDKSGLPSDRFSAERTGGSVSTLTIQRTQQEDSAVYLCASSLGRGSSYEQYFGPGTRLTVT.

This rearrangement joins TRBV6-1 to TRBJ2-7, with unresolved D. The CDR3 totals 13 residues. In germline, CDR1 is MNHNS, CDR2 SASEGT. V shed 1 base and J shed 2 bases, with 6 bases lying between them. In DNA, the CDR3 is TGTGCCAGCAGTGAAGACTTAACCTACGAGCAGTACTTC. Protein product: CASSEDLTYEQYF.

This rearrangement joins TRBV6-2 or TRBV6-3 to TRBJ2-7; 11 nucleotides align to TRBD2. V shed 0 bases, J shed 0 bases, and the junction held 7 bases outside the gene matches. The CDR3 loop spans 18 amino acids. Germline V CDR1 and CDR2: MNHEY, SVGEGT. The CDR3 DNA reads TGTGCCAGCAGTTACTCGACTAGCGGGGAAATTTACTCCTACGAGCAGTACTTC. It encodes CASSYSTSGEIYSYEQYF.

CDR3 residues: CASSGLETGELFF. CDR3 DNA sequence: TGTGCCAGCAGCGGACTGGAAACCGGGGAGCTGTTTTTT. The gene calls are TRBV3-1 (or the pseudogene TRBV3-2) and TRBJ2-2; D perhaps matches TRBD2 (5 bases). The V end lost 5 bases, the J end lost 5 bases, and 9 bases lay between the germline ends. Germline V gives CDR1 LGHDT, CDR2 YNNKEL (reference sequence). The CDR3 sequence is 13 residues long.

V is TRBV10-1 and J is TRBJ1-2, with 7 nucleotides matching TRBD1. The CDR3 has 14 amino acids. Germline V lookup: CDR1 WNHNN, CDR2 SYGVQD (reference sequence). J gave up 10 bases and V 0 bases, and 8 bases lay outside the gene matches. This CDR3 reads CASSESGTAGVYTF. The CDR3, as DNA: TGCGCCAGCAGTGAGTCGGGGACAGCTGGTGTCTACACCTTC.